A selection of T cell receptor beta chains follows, all from one sample in a study of regulatory T cells in long-lasting Graves disease. TCRdb called the multiplex PCR reads again in MiXCR, with one record for every CDR3 protein. The table has more than 400,000 distinct CDR3 sequences, roughly 17% seen once. A further study also used this sample, focusing on T cells in Graves' hyperthyroidism and ophthalmopathy.

This specimen was peripheral blood mononuclear cells (PBMCs), taken at new diagnosis, from a patient treated with antithyroid drugs. The receptors stem from a man aged 40-49 years with Graves disease. CDR3s include the opening cysteine and the closing phenylalanine or tryptophan. Fields, in order: J gene, clone size, V gene, D gene, CDR3 protein, CDR3 DNA. A D gene is named only where the DNA matches it firmly. For some rows the clone size is stated as once, few or many, or as a class when expanded; others skip it.

TRBJ1-4 many TRBV11-2 NA CASSRSKDSPKLFF TGTGCCAGCAGCCGGAGTAAGGACAGCCCAAAACTGTTTTTT
TRBJ2-7 many TRBV20-1 TRBD1 CSARDWGQATYEQYF TGCAGTGCTAGAGACTGGGGACAGGCGACCTACGAGCAGTACTTC
TRBJ2-7 many TRBV3-1 NA CASSQGGISYEQYF TGTGCCAGCAGCCAAGGGGGAATCTCCTACGAGCAGTACTTC
TRBJ1-1 many TRBV5-1 TRBD1 CASSLRTGGVAVNTEAFF TGCGCCAGCAGCTTGAGGACAGGGGGAGTGGCCGTGAACACTGAAGCTTTCTTT
TRBJ2-2 NA TRBV6-1 NA CAGSPTGYTGELFF TGTGCCGGCAGTCCAACAGGGTACACCGGGGAGCTGTTTTTT
TRBJ2-7 NA TRBV3-1 TRBD1 CASSRGTGAAYEQYF TGTGCCAGCAGCCGTGGGACAGGAGCCGCCTACGAGCAGTACTTC
TRBJ2-7 NA TRBV10-3 TRBD1 CAISRKGTGYSYEQYF TGTGCCATCAGTCGAAAAGGGACAGGGTACTCCTACGAGCAGTACTTC
TRBJ2-5 many TRBV12-3/TRBV12-4 NA CASSFSKQETQYF TGTGCCAGCAGCTTTTCTAAACAAGAGACCCAGTACTTC
TRBJ2-3 NA TRBV6-1 TRBD1 CASRTGTAKQYF TGTGCCAGCAGGACAGGGACAGCCAAGCAGTATTTT
TRBJ2-7 many TRBV12-3/TRBV12-4 NA CASSYHGTYEQYF TGTGCCAGCAGTTACCACGGGACCTACGAGCAGTACTTC
TRBJ2-3 many TRBV5-6 TRBD2 CASALYLVSSGRSMADTQYF TGTGCCAGCGCCCTTTACTTGGTGTCGAGCGGGAGGAGTATGGCAGATACGCAGTATTTT
TRBJ1-1 many TRBV30 NA CAWSVFGGAGAFF TGTGCCTGGAGTGTTTTTGGGGGGGCTGGAGCTTTCTTT
TRBJ1-2 many TRBV7-9 TRBD1 CASSLGAAGTGYGYTF TGTGCCAGCAGCTTAGGGGCAGCCGGGACAGGGTATGGCTACACCTTC
TRBJ2-5 many TRBV7-7 NA CASSLGSAEGISRETQYF TGTGCTAGCAGCTTAGGATCAGCCGAGGGGATCAGTAGGGAGACCCAGTACTTC
TRBJ2-7 many TRBV18 NA CASSPPSATSIYEQYF TGTGCCAGCTCACCACCGTCGGCTACCTCAATATACGAGCAGTACTTC
TRBJ2-3 many TRBV3-1 NA CASSPWGTDTQYF TGTGCCAGCAGCCCCTGGGGCACAGATACGCAGTATTTT
TRBJ2-7 NA TRBV28 NA CASSTLSDYEQYF TGTGCCAGCAGTACCCTTAGCGACTACGAGCAGTACTTC
TRBJ1-1 many TRBV11-2 NA CASSPPGRGARNTEAFF TGTGCCAGCAGCCCCCCGGGCAGGGGAGCGCGGAACACTGAAGCTTTCTTT
TRBJ2-7 many TRBV13 NA CASSPATGLTSYEQYF TGTGCCAGCAGCCCAGCTACGGGGCTGACCTCCTACGAGCAGTACTTC
TRBJ2-7 many TRBV20-1 TRBD2 CSASWAGSGTYEQYF TGCAGTGCTAGTTGGGCGGGGAGCGGGACGTACGAGCAGTACTTC
TRBJ2-7 many TRBV20-1 TRBD2 CSAREGTSMSYEQYF TGCAGTGCTAGAGAAGGGACTAGCATGTCCTACGAGCAGTACTTC
TRBJ2-1 many TRBV6-2/TRBV6-3 NA CASSQPPGGNEQFF TGTGCCAGCAGCCAACCCCCCGGGGGCAATGAGCAGTTCTTC
TRBJ1-5 NA TRBV28 NA CASSINRNLWNQPQHF TGTGCCAGCAGTATTAACAGGAATCTTTGGAATCAGCCCCAGCATTTT
TRBJ2-1 few TRBV20-1 NA CSARDPGTFSYNEQFF TGCAGTGCTAGAGATCCCGGGACTTTCTCCTACAATGAGCAGTTCTTC
TRBJ2-5 few TRBV19 TRBD1 CASSKGTGRETQYF TGTGCCAGTAGTAAGGGGACAGGGAGAGAGACCCAGTACTTC
TRBJ2-5 many TRBV11-2 NA CASSLEFGGTPQTQYF TGTGCCAGCAGCTTAGAGTTTGGGGGGACCCCCCAGACCCAGTACTTC
TRBJ2-3 many TRBV12-3/TRBV12-4 TRBD2 CASFEAGVGSDTQYF TGTGCCAGCTTCGAAGCGGGAGTAGGGTCAGATACGCAGTATTTT
TRBJ2-1 many TRBV6-1 TRBD2 CASSLFSGTAYNEQFF TGTGCCAGCAGTCTGTTTAGCGGGACGGCCTACAATGAGCAGTTCTTC
TRBJ2-1 many TRBV18 NA CASSPGHSGLSYNEQFF TGTGCCAGCTCACCAGGGCATAGCGGTCTATCCTACAATGAGCAGTTCTTC
TRBJ1-1 many TRBV28 NA CASSPTRETEAFF TGTGCCAGCAGCCCGACCAGAGAGACTGAAGCTTTCTTT
TRBJ1-2 NA TRBV7-9 NA CASSLQGNYTF TGTGCCAGCAGCTTACAGGGGAACTACACCTTC
TRBJ1-2 many TRBV7-8 TRBD1 CASSSEGQGVYYGYTF TGTGCCAGCAGCTCGGAGGGACAGGGGGTTTACTATGGCTACACCTTC
TRBJ2-7 many TRBV29-1 NA CSVADNYEQYF TGCAGCGTTGCGGACAACTACGAGCAGTACTTC
TRBJ2-5 many TRBV28 NA CASSLTSFRGHAEETQYF TGTGCCAGCAGTTTAACAAGTTTCAGGGGCCACGCGGAAGAGACCCAGTACTTC
TRBJ1-2 once TRBV29-1 NA CSVEQVNYGYTF TGCAGCGTCGAACAAGTGAACTATGGCTACACCTTC
TRBJ2-7 NA TRBV27 NA CASSFHYAEDYEQYF TGTGCCAGCAGTTTCCACTACGCAGAAGACTACGAGCAGTACTTC
TRBJ2-3 many TRBV12-3/TRBV12-4 TRBD2 CASSQLAGAPDTQYF TGTGCCAGCAGTCAGCTAGCGGGAGCGCCAGATACGCAGTATTTT
TRBJ1-1 many TRBV10-3 NA CAISEGRQPSTEAFF TGTGCCATCAGTGAGGGTAGGCAGCCGTCCACTGAAGCTTTCTTT
TRBJ2-7 many TRBV2 TRBD2 CASKGLGYEQYF TGTGCCAGCAAGGGACTAGGCTACGAGCAGTACTTC
TRBJ2-1 many TRBV28 TRBD1 CASKRDRVNEQFF TGTGCCAGCAAACGGGACAGGGTCAATGAGCAGTTCTTC
TRBJ1-5 NA TRBV7-9 NA CASSLAGGIANQPQHF TGTGCCAGCAGCTTAGCGGGAGGAATTGCCAATCAGCCCCAGCATTTT
TRBJ2-1 NA TRBV27 NA CASSRGDWYNEQFF TGTGCCAGCAGCCGTGGAGACTGGTACAATGAGCAGTTCTTC
TRBJ2-3 few TRBV6-5 NA CASSYGAGRRGTDTQYF TGTGCCAGCAGTTACGGGGCGGGAAGGAGGGGCACAGATACGCAGTATTTT
TRBJ2-5 many TRBV11-2 TRBD1 CASSLGTGDGETQYF TGTGCCAGCAGCTTAGGGACAGGGGATGGAGAGACCCAGTACTTC
TRBJ1-1 many TRBV10-3 NA CAISQGSTEAFF TGTGCCATCAGTCAGGGCAGCACTGAAGCTTTCTTT
TRBJ2-1 few TRBV6-5 TRBD2 CASSSTLAGVGEQFF TGTGCCAGCAGTTCAACCCTAGCGGGAGTTGGTGAGCAGTTCTTC
TRBJ2-3 NA TRBV12-3/TRBV12-4 NA CASSLSLGGADTQYF TGTGCCAGCAGTTTATCTTTGGGCGGCGCAGATACGCAGTATTTT